A selection of T cell receptor beta chains follows, all from one sample in a study of T cells in Graves' hyperthyroidism and ophthalmopathy. MiXCR, run by TCRdb on the multiplex PCR reads, gives a single entry per CDR3 protein. This table holds approximately 700,000 distinct CDR3 sequences, 45% found once. Sequencing was carried out using peripheral blood or thyroid tissue (not recorded which). All receptors come from an adult man with Graves' disease, either hyperthyroidism or ophthalmopathy (not recorded which). The CDR3 runs from the conserved cysteine through the conserved F or W. A D gene is named only where the DNA matches it firmly. The listing skips clone size in some rows; elsewhere it reads once, few, many or a size class.

TRBD1 | TRBJ2-7 | TRBV7-9 | - | CASSQLGQGGYEQCF | TGTGCCAGCAGCCAATTGGGACAGGGCGGGTACGAGCAGTGCTTC
TRBD1 | TRBJ1-2 | TRBV7-9 | few | CASRGTGINYGYTF | TGTGCCAGCAGGGGGACAGGGATTAACTATGGCTACACCTTC
TRBD1 | TRBJ1-2 | TRBV7-6 | - | CASSLGQGGTGYTF | TGTGCCAGCAGCTTAGGGCAGGGGGGGACTGGCTACACCTTC
TRBD1 | TRBJ2-7 | TRBV5-1 | many | CASSSTGNEQYF | TGTGCCAGCAGCTCGACAGGGAACGAGCAGTACTTC
TRBD1 | TRBJ1-4 | TRBV10-2 | many | CASSESGGKKLFF | TGCGCCAGCAGTGAGTCAGGGGGCAAAAAACTGTTTTTT
- | TRBJ2-2 | TRBV7-9 | - | CASSLDRGELFF | TGTGCCAGCAGCTTGGACCGGGGGGAGCTGTTTTTT
TRBD2 | TRBJ2-7 | TRBV11-2 | - | CASSLDYEPGLADYEQYF | TGTGCCAGCAGCTTAGATTACGAACCGGGACTAGCGGATTACGAGCAGTACTTC
TRBD1 | TRBJ1-2 | TRBV6-5 | - | CASSAGQARYGYTF | TGTGCCAGCAGTGCCGGACAGGCAAGATATGGCTACACCTTC
- | TRBJ1-3 | TRBV20-1 | - | CSARDHRESSGNTIYF | TGCAGTGCTAGAGATCACAGGGAGAGCTCTGGAAACACCATATATTTT
TRBD1 | TRBJ2-7 | TRBV6-6 | - | CASSPGQGSEQYF | TGTGCCAGCAGTCCTGGACAGGGAAGCGAGCAGTACTTC
- | TRBJ1-4 | TRBV15 | many | CATGRATNEKLFF | TGTGCCACCGGAAGGGCGACTAATGAAAAACTGTTTTTT
TRBD2 | TRBJ2-5 | TRBV29-1 | - | CSPGGPQETQYF | TGCAGCCCGGGGGGGCCTCAAGAGACCCAGTACTTC
- | TRBJ1-1 | TRBV7-6 | - | CASLAGMNTEAFF | TGTGCCAGCTTAGCCGGGATGAACACTGAAGCTTTCTTT
TRBD1 | TRBJ1-1 | TRBV19 | - | CASRNRGDNTEAFF | TGTGCCAGCCGAAACAGGGGTGACAACACTGAAGCTTTCTTT
- | TRBJ1-2 | TRBV29-1 | many | CSVEEGYGYTF | TGCAGCGTTGAAGAAGGGTATGGCTACACCTTC
- | TRBJ1-2 | TRBV2 | - | CASSLMGGGNYGYTF | TGTGCCAGCAGCTTAATGGGCGGAGGAAACTATGGCTACACCTTC
- | TRBJ1-4 | TRBV15 | once | CATSRVRQVNEKLFF | TGTGCCACCAGCAGAGTCCGACAGGTTAATGAAAAACTGTTTTTT
TRBD2 | TRBJ2-1 | TRBV10-3 | once | CAISSGGALSRFHEQFF | TGTGCCATCAGTAGCGGGGGGGCGCTATCCAGATTCCATGAGCAGTTCTTC
TRBD1 | TRBJ1-2 | TRBV7-2 | few | CASSLQGAGAYGYTF | TGTGCCAGCAGCTTACAGGGGGCGGGGGCCTATGGCTACACCTTC
- | TRBJ1-3 | TRBV7-2 | few | CASSLERGLSPGNTIYF | TGTGCCAGCAGCTTAGAACGGGGGTTATCCCCTGGAAACACCATATATTTT
- | TRBJ1-2 | TRBV25-1 | - | CASVESQGFDGYTF | TGTGCCAGCGTTGAATCACAGGGTTTTGATGGCTACACCTTC
TRBD1 | TRBJ1-3 | TRBV7-2 | few | CASSLTGTGLPGNTIYF | TGTGCCAGCAGTCTCACCGGGACAGGACTCCCTGGAAACACCATATATTTT
- | TRBJ2-7 | TRBV6-5 | - | CASRGARRDYEQYF | TGTGCCAGCAGGGGGGCCCGGCGGGACTACGAGCAGTACTTC
- | TRBJ1-1 | TRBV2 | many | CALGQTNTEAFF | TGTGCCCTCGGACAGACGAACACTGAAGCTTTCTTT
- | TRBJ1-3 | TRBV19 | few | CASSLLKPGLTGNTIYF | TGTGCCAGCAGCTTGCTGAAGCCGGGACTTACTGGAAACACCATATATTTT
- | TRBJ2-6 | TRBV20-1 | - | CSARVLTF | TGCAGTGCTAGAGTCCTGACTTTC
- | TRBJ1-6 | TRBV2 | once | CASSEPISNQPLHF | TGTGCCAGCAGTGAACCCATTAGCAATCAGCCCCTCCACTTT
- | TRBJ1-2 | TRBV25-1 | - | CASSFGRGNYGCTF | -
- | TRBJ1-1 | TRBV5-5 | - | CASSLPGKGTEAFF | TGTGCCAGCAGTTTACCTGGGAAGGGCACTGAAGCTTTCTTT
- | TRBJ1-5 | TRBV5-5 | few | CASSQDAGQPQHF | TGTGCCAGCAGCCAAGATGCGGGACAGCCCCAGCATTTT
TRBD1 | TRBJ1-2 | TRBV7-9 | many | CASSLETGAGTF | TGTGCCAGCAGCTTGGAAACAGGGGCAGGTACCTTC
TRBD1 | TRBJ1-4 | TRBV10-3 | - | CATSDADRVPNEKLFF | TGTGCCACCAGTGATGCCGACAGGGTTCCTAATGAAAAACTGTTTTTT
- | TRBJ1-1 | TRBV29-1 | many | CSVQSGFLTEAFF | TGCAGCGTACAGTCAGGGTTTTTGACTGAAGCTTTCTTT
- | TRBJ1-5 | TRBV11-2 | few | CASSLDGGWNQPQHF | TGTGCCAGCAGCTTGGACGGAGGTTGGAATCAGCCCCAGCATTTT
TRBD1 | TRBJ2-7 | TRBV7-2 | - | CASSSYRDRGDYEQYF | TGTGCCAGCAGCTCTTACCGGGACAGGGGGGACTACGAGCAGTACTTC
- | TRBJ1-1 | TRBV29-1 | - | CSVGARLDTEAFF | TGCAGCGTTGGGGCGCGCCTGGACACTGAAGCTTTCTTT
- | TRBJ1-2 | TRBV29-1 | many | CSVRTGDYGYTF | TGCAGCGTTAGGACGGGCGACTATGGCTACACCTTC
- | TRBJ1-1 | TRBV12-3/TRBV12-4 | many | CASSLRFTEAFF | TGTGCCAGCAGTTTGCGATTCACTGAAGCTTTCTTT
- | TRBJ1-1 | TRBV15 | - | CATSSGPSYEQYFGPGTEAFF | -
- | TRBJ1-5 | TRBV19 | many | CASRQATGAQHF | TGTGCCAGTAGACAGGCGACCGGAGCCCAGCATTTT
TRBD1 | TRBJ1-4 | TRBV9 | - | CASSGTGYGTNEKLFF | TGTGCCAGCAGTGGGACAGGGTACGGGACTAATGAAAAACTGTTTTTT
TRBD1 | TRBJ1-2 | TRBV20-1 | few | CSARNLDGTDGYTF | TGCAGTGCTAGAAACCTCGACGGGACAGATGGCTACACCTTC
TRBD1 | TRBJ1-2 | TRBV7-2 | - | CASSKDRGRTGYTF | TGTGCCAGCAGTAAGGACAGGGGTAGGACTGGCTACACCTTC
TRBD1 | TRBJ1-2 | TRBV2 | - | CASSHPGQGDLAYGYTF | TGCGCCAGCAGCCATCCGGGACAGGGGGACTTAGCCTATGGCTACACCTTC
- | TRBJ1-2 | TRBV6-5 | - | CASRTNGGMGYGYTF | TGTGCCAGCAGGACTAACGGGGGTATGGGCTATGGCTACACCTTC
TRBD1 | TRBJ1-4 | TRBV3-1 | - | CASSQGDRSIEKLFF | TGTGCCAGCAGCCAAGGGGACAGATCGATTGAAAAACTGTTTTTT
- | TRBJ2-5 | TRBV7-2 | - | CASSKAEAETQYF | TGTGCCAGCAGCAAGGCGGAGGCAGAGACCCAGTACTTC
TRBD1 | TRBJ2-6 | TRBV20-1 | - | CSAPARTGAFSGANVLTF | TGCAGTGCCCCCGCCAGGACAGGGGCCTTCTCTGGGGCCAACGTCCTGACTTTC
- | TRBJ2-2 | TRBV9 | - | CASSSLTQNTGELFF | TGTGCCAGCAGTTCCCTGACACAGAACACCGGGGAGCTGTTTTTT
- | TRBJ2-2 | TRBV7-9 | - | CASSPDPSGELFF | TGTGCCAGCAGCCCAGATCCGTCCGGGGAGCTGTTTTTT
- | TRBJ1-4 | TRBV4-1 | - | CASSQGGTALGEKLFF | TGCGCCAGCAGCCAAGGCGGGACGGCTCTAGGCGAAAAACTGTTTTTT
- | TRBJ1-3 | TRBV28 | few | CASISNGNTIYF | TGTGCCAGCATAAGTAACGGAAACACCATATATTTT
- | TRBJ1-2 | TRBV20-1 | - | CSASGSAGETIYGYTF | TGCAGTGCTAGCGGCTCAGCGGGAGAGACTATCTATGGCTACACCTTC
- | TRBJ1-2 | TRBV7-2 | - | CASGPAGGYGYTF | TGTGCCAGCGGGCCGGCCGGAGGCTATGGCTACACCTTC
- | TRBJ2-5 | TRBV10-1 | - | CARKTPIETRGEETQYF | TGCGCCAGAAAAACCCCTATTGAGACTAGAGGAGAAGAGACCCAGTACTTC